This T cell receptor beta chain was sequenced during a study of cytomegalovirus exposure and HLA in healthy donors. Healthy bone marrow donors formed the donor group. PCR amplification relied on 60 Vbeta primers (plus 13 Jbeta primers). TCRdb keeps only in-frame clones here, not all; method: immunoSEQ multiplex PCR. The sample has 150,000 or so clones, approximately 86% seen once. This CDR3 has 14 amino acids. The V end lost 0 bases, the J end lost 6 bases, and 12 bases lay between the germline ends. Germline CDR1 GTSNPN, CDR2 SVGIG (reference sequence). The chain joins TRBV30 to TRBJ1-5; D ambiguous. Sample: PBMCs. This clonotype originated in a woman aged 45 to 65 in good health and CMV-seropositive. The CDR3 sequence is CAWSVTAGGQPQHF. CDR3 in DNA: TGTGCCTGGAGTGTTACAGCGGGAGGTCAGCCCCAGCATTTT.